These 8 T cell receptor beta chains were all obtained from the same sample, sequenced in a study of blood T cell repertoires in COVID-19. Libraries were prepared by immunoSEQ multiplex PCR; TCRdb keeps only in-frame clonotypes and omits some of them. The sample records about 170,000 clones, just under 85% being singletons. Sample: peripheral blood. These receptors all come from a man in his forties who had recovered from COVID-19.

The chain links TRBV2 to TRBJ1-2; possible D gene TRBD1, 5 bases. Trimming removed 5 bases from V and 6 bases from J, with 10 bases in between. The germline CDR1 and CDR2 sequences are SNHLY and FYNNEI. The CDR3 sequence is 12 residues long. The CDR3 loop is CASSSQGHGYTF. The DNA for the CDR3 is TGTGCCAGCAGTTCGCAGGGTCATGGCTACACCTTC.

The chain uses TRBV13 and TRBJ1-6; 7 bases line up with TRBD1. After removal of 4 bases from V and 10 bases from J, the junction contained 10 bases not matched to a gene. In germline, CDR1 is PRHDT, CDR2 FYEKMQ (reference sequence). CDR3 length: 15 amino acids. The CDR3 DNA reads TGTGCCAGCAGCTCCGGAGGCAGGGGGTTGTCACCCCTCCACTTT. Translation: CASSSGGRGLSPLHF.

This chain's CDR3 is CASSFRGRGNTEAFF. The DNA for the CDR3 is TGTGCCAGCAGTTTTAGGGGGCGCGGGAACACTGAAGCTTTCTTT. The chain carries TRBV6-5 and TRBJ1-1, with 7 bases lining up with TRBD1. In germline, CDR1 is MNHEY, CDR2 SVGAGI. The junction had 6 bases not matched to a gene; V was cut back by 4 bases and J by 1 base. This CDR3 is built from 15 residues.

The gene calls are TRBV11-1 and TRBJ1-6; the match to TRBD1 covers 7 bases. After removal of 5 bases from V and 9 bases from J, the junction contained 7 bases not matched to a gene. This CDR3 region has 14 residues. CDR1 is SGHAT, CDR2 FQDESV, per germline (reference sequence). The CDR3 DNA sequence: TGTGCCAGCAGCATAGACAGGGATGGTTCACCCCTCCACTTT. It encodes CASSIDRDGSPLHF.

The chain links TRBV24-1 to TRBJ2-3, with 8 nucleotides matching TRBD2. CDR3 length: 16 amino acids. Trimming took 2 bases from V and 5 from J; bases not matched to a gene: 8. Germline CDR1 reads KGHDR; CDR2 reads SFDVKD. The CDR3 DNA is TGTGCCACCAGTGATTCGACCGGCGGGAGGAAAGATACGCAGTATTTT. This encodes CATSDSTGGRKDTQYF.

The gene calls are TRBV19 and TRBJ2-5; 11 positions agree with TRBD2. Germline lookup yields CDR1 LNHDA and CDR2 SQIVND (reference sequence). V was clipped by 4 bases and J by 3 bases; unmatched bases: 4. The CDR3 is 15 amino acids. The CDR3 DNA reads TGTGCCAGTAGTAGTGGACTAGCGGGTAAAGAGACCCAGTACTTC. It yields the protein CASSSGLAGKETQYF.

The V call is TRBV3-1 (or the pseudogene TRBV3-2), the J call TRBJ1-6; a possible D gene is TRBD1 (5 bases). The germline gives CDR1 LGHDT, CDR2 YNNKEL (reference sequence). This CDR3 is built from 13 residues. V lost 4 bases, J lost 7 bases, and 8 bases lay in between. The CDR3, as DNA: TGTGCCAGCAGCCCAGGGAAGAATTCACCCCTCCACTTT. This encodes CASSPGKNSPLHF.

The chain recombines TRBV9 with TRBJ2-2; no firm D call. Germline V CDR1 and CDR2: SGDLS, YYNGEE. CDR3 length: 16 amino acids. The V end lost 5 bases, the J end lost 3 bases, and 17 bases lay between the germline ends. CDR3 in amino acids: CASSWKTHGDTGELFF. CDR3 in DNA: TGTGCCAGCAGTTGGAAGACACACGGCGACACCGGGGAGCTGTTTTTT.